One and the same sample provided the 6 T cell receptor beta chains below, sequenced in a study of vaccination effects on CD4 cells after COVID-19. Sequenced by immunoSEQ multiplex PCR; TCRdb stores in-frame clones only, minus some. Of tens of thousands of clones in the sample, around 72% are singletons; the top ten hold over 9.5%. Expansion with viral peptide pools was applied to antigen-specific CD4+ T cells by the ViraFEST assay prior to sequencing. Having been cultured for approximately ten days, the cells underwent CD4+ T cell isolation. The antigens these receptors bind are not known. Sample: CD4+ T cells from PBMCs cultured with HCoV-229E spike peptides, taken before COVID-19 vaccination. The receptors stem from a human donor who received a COVID-19 vaccine.

The gene calls are TRBV5-6 and TRBJ1-6; 11 nucleotides agree with TRBD1. The V and J ends lost 3 bases and 15 bases, in that order; junction bases with no gene match: 8. The germline CDR1 and CDR2 sequences are SGHDT and YYEEEE. CDR3 length: 14 residues. DNA of the CDR3: TGTGCCAGCAGCTCGAGGACAGGGGGCTGGCTCCTCCACTTT. It specifies CASSSRTGGWLLHF.

The chain combines TRBV2 with TRBJ1-1; D call uncertain. V lost 6 bases, J lost 2 bases, and 10 bases lay in between. CDR3 length: 13 amino acids. The germline CDR1 and CDR2 sequences are SNHLY and FYNNEI. CDR3 sequence: CASSAGANTEAFF. The DNA of the CDR3 is TGTGCCAGCAGCGCAGGAGCCAACACTGAAGCTTTCTTT. The complete variable domain, with remaining parts taken from reference TRBV2 and TRBJ1-1, reads EPEVTQTPSHQVTQMGQEVILRCVPISNHLYFYWYRQILGQKVEFLVSFYNNEISEKSEIFDDQFSVERPDGSNFTLKIRSTKLEDSAMYFCASSAGANTEAFFGQGTRLTVV.

V and J are TRBV5-1 and TRBJ2-3; 8 bases agree with TRBD1. The germline gives CDR1 SGHRS, CDR2 YFSETQ. This CDR3 region has 15 residues. V was pared by 4 bases and J by 4 bases, with 8 bases of the junction left unmatched. The CDR3 reads CASSQGQANSDTQYF. CDR3 bases: TGCGCCAGCAGCCAGGGACAGGCTAATTCAGATACGCAGTATTTT. Based on the CDR3 plus reference TRBV5-1 and TRBJ2-3, the full variable domain is KAGVTQTPRYLIKTRGQQVTLSCSPISGHRSVSWYQQTPGQGLQFLFEYFSETQRNKGNFPGRFSGRQFSNSRSEMNVSTLELGDSALYLCASSQGQANSDTQYFGPGTRLTVL.

This chain links TRBV12-3 or TRBV12-4 with TRBJ1-2; tentative D call: TRBD1 (6 bases). V was pared by 4 bases and J by 2 bases, with 8 bases between. The CDR3 loop spans 13 amino acids. The CDR3 here is CASSSGQNYGYTF. In DNA form, the CDR3 reads TGTGCCAGCAGTTCCGGACAGAACTATGGCTACACCTTC.

The chain carries TRBV19 and TRBJ1-6, with TRBD1 as a possible D gene (5 bases). CDR1 and CDR2 (germline): LNHDA, SQIVND (reference sequence). The CDR3 is made up of 14 amino acids. V lost 3 bases to trimming and J lost 10 bases, with 13 bases between them. The CDR3 DNA reads as TGTGCCAGTAGTATCCTCGGGGCAGAATCACCCCTCCACTTT. This codes for CASSILGAESPLHF.

The chain joins TRBV28 to TRBJ1-2, with D unclear. Trimming took off 5 bases at V and 2 bases at J, with 6 bases between the two ends. The CDR3 sequence is 12 residues long. Looked up from germline, CDR1 is MDHEN and CDR2 is SYDVKM. In DNA, the CDR3 is TGTGCCAGCAGTGAGGGAAACTATGGCTACACCTTC. This codes for CASSEGNYGYTF.